The 14 T cell receptor beta chains given below trace back to one sample, sequenced in a study of graft-versus-host responses after intestinal transplantation. For these receptors, no antigen is known. Measured with immunoSEQ multiplex PCR; TCRdb has only the in-frame clones, and not every one. This table holds over 65,000 clones, 91% found once. The sample consisted of unstimulated CD4+ T cells sorted from spleen or lymph node cells, taken before intestinal transplant. The receptors were gathered from a human donor who received an intestinal transplant.

The chain employs TRBV27 and TRBJ1-1, with TRBD1 identical over 7 bases. Trimming removed 5 bases from V and 1 base from J; junction bases left unmatched: 4. Germline CDR1 reads MNHEY; CDR2 reads SMNVEV (reference sequence). This CDR3 spans 14 amino acids. CDR3 protein: CASSDRDRNTEAFF. The CDR3 bases are TGTGCCAGCAGTGACCGGGACAGGAACACTGAAGCTTTCTTT.

The chain employs TRBV10-3 and TRBJ2-3; 9 bases are a match to TRBD2. The CDR3 is 14 residues long. Germline trimming cut 7 bases from V and 1 base from J; bases unmatched to any gene: 3. Germline CDR1 reads ENHRY; CDR2 reads SYGVKD. The CDR3 sequence is CAIKPSGGTDTQYF. In DNA, the CDR3 is TGTGCCATCAAGCCTAGCGGGGGCACAGATACGCAGTATTTT.

The gene calls are TRBV11-3 and TRBJ1-2; unclear D gene. V dropped 2 bases and J dropped 7 bases, with 11 bases sitting between them. The CDR3 contains 13 residues. Germline V CDR1 and CDR2: SGHNT, YENEEA. CDR3 loop: CASSLSGPRGYTF. The CDR3 nucleotides read TGTGCCAGCAGCTTATCAGGTCCCCGTGGCTACACCTTC.

The chain links TRBV5-1 to TRBJ2-3; 11 nucleotides agree with TRBD2. Germline V gene sequence: CDR1 SGHRS, CDR2 YFSETQ. The V gene end was trimmed by 2 bases and the J gene end by 4 bases; junction bases not matched to a gene: 3. CDR3 length equals 15 residues. The DNA of the CDR3 is TGCGCCAGCAGCTTAACGACTAGCGGGGCAGATACGCAGTATTTT. Residues: CASSLTTSGADTQYF.

The chain couples TRBV11-3 to TRBJ1-2, with a tentative D call TRBD1 (5 bases). The ends were cut back, 4 bases at V and 5 bases at J, with 5 bases in the middle. From germline, CDR1 is SGHNT and CDR2 YENEEA. CDR3 length equals 11 residues. Here the CDR3 reads CASSSGYGYTF. The CDR3 nucleotides are TGTGCCAGCAGCTCAGGGTATGGCTACACCTTC.

This chain links TRBV6-5 with TRBJ2-7; TRBD2 is a possible D gene (6 bases). Per the germline V gene, CDR1 is MNHEY and CDR2 is SVGAGI. V lost 0 bases and J 0 bases, leaving 12 bases between the germline ends. There are 16 residues in the CDR3. The CDR3 region is CASSYSAGHSSYEQYF. The CDR3 DNA reads as TGTGCCAGCAGTTACTCAGCGGGCCACTCCTCCTACGAGCAGTACTTC.

Concerning this clone itself: In the same sample, other DNA sequences code for this CDR3. The chain joins TRBV11-3 to TRBJ2-1; 7 bases align to TRBD2. This CDR3 has 14 residues. Germline V gives CDR1 SGHNT, CDR2 YENEEA. The ends lost 5 bases at V and 3 bases at J; junction bases unmatched: 4. CDR3 sequence reads: CASSGRDYYNEQFF. The CDR3 DNA sequence: TGTGCCAGCAGCGGACGGGACTACTACAATGAGCAGTTCTTC.

In DNA, the CDR3 is TGCAGCGTTAGACAGGACGCCTACTACGAGCAGTACTTC. Its translation: CSVRQDAYYEQYF. This chain connects TRBV29-1 to TRBJ2-7, with D perhaps TRBD1 (6 bases). The CDR3 consists of 13 residues. CDR1 is SQVTM and CDR2 is ANQGSEA in the germline V gene. V lost 5 bases to trimming and J lost 3 bases, with 14 bases between them.

The V and J genes are TRBV11-3 and TRBJ1-1; D unresolved. CDR3 size: 13 residues. Germline lookup yields CDR1 SGHNT and CDR2 YENEEA. Trimming shortened V by 3 bases and J by 6 bases, and 11 bases separated the two germline ends. CDR3 in amino acids: CASSLEGGAEAFF. In nucleotides, the CDR3 is TGTGCCAGCAGCTTGGAAGGCGGGGCTGAAGCTTTCTTT.

CDR3 sequence: CASSYIIRQGYYGYTF. CDR3 in DNA: TGTGCCAGCAGTTACATCATAAGACAGGGGTACTATGGCTACACCTTC. This chain links TRBV6-5 with TRBJ1-2, with TRBD1 identical over 8 bases. V trimming: 2 bases; J trimming: 3 bases; junction bases outside the gene matches: 8. Germline V gene sequence: CDR1 MNHEY, CDR2 SVGAGI. This CDR3 has 16 residues.

The V gene is TRBV5-1, the J gene TRBJ1-1, with 8 bases aligning to TRBD1. This CDR3 region has 20 residues. Germline V gene lookup returns CDR1 SGHRS and CDR2 YFSETQ. Unmatched junction bases numbered 26, after V lost 2 bases and J lost 8 bases. The CDR3 region has the DNA TGCGCCAGCAGCTTTGAGGCTATTGGGACAGGTTGGGAGTTTGCACTGGAAGCTTTCTTT. It codes for CASSFEAIGTGWEFALEAFF.

The chain couples TRBV30 to TRBJ1-2, with 11 bases aligning to TRBD1. V was pared by 0 bases and J by 4 bases, with 4 bases of the junction left unmatched. CDR1 is GTSNPN, CDR2 SVGIG, per germline (reference sequence). This CDR3 spans 15 amino acids. The CDR3 region is CAWSVADRGPYGYTF. CDR3 coding DNA: TGTGCCTGGAGTGTTGCGGACAGGGGGCCCTATGGCTACACCTTC.

This chain connects TRBV15 to TRBJ1-1, with 7 nucleotides matching TRBD1. The CDR3 covers 15 residues. With 9 bases clipped from V and 2 bases from J, the junction kept 12 bases outside the gene matches. In germline, CDR1 is LNHNV, CDR2 YYDKDF (reference sequence). CDR3 sequence (DNA): TGTGCCACACGCGGACAGGCGGTATTTAACACTGAAGCTTTCTTT. This gives the protein CATRGQAVFNTEAFF.

J is TRBJ2-3 and V is TRBV19; D is uncertain. Germline loops: CDR1 LNHDA, CDR2 SQIVND (reference sequence). Trimming removed 7 bases from V and 5 bases from J, with 10 bases in between. The CDR3 contains 12 residues. The CDR3 DNA follows: TGTGCCAGTACCTCTTCGGGAGATACGCAGTATTTT. Amino acids: CASTSSGDTQYF.